The 21 T cell receptor beta chains given below trace back to one sample, sequenced in a study of T cell responses to AZD1222 COVID-19 vaccine. Measured with immunoSEQ multiplex PCR; TCRdb has only the in-frame clones, and not every one. The table includes some 140,000 clones, approximately 90% detected once. The material was peripheral blood, obtained on day 0 of AZD1222 vaccination. The receptors were gathered from an adult in good health.

The chain carries TRBV10-2 and TRBJ1-1, with D unclear. Germline V gene sequence: CDR1 WSHSY, CDR2 SAAADI. This CDR3 has 12 amino acids. V was clipped by 0 bases and J by 4 bases, with 3 bases between them. In DNA, the CDR3 is TGCGCCAGCAGTGAGTCTCCCACTGAAGCTTTCTTT. Its translation is CASSESPTEAFF.

J is TRBJ2-1 and V is TRBV13; D unresolved. V dropped 5 bases and J dropped 8 bases, with 19 bases sitting between them. Germline CDR1 is PRHDT and CDR2 is FYEKMQ (reference sequence). This CDR3 has 15 residues. Here the CDR3 reads CASSRGPTEIHEQFF. The CDR3 region has the DNA TGTGCCAGCAGCCGCGGACCAACCGAAATTCATGAGCAGTTCTTC. The complete variable domain, with remaining parts taken from reference TRBV13 and TRBJ2-1, reads AAGVIQSPRHLIKEKRETATLKCYPIPRHDTVYWYQQGPGQDPQFLISFYEKMQSDKGSIPDRFSAQQFSDYHSELNMSSLELGDSALYFCASSRGPTEIHEQFFGPGTRLTVL.

The rearrangement uses TRBV27 and TRBJ1-6; 8 bases match TRBD1. V was clipped by 6 bases and J by 7 bases; unmatched bases: 8. CDR1 is MNHEY and CDR2 is SMNVEV in the germline V gene (reference sequence). The CDR3 sequence is 15 residues long. The CDR3 DNA follows: TGTGCCAGCAGCGCGGGCGGGACAGGCAATTCACCCCTCCACTTT. Translating it yields CASSAGGTGNSPLHF.

The chain combines TRBV28 with TRBJ2-3; D might be TRBD2 (5 bases). Germline values: CDR1 MDHEN, CDR2 SYDVKM. V lost 5 bases and J 7 bases, leaving 16 bases between the germline ends. The CDR3 totals 14 residues. CDR3 DNA sequence: TGTGCCAGCAGTCCTCACGGAGGAGCAAATACGCAGTATTTT. It yields the protein CASSPHGGANTQYF.

The rearrangement uses TRBV5-6 and TRBJ2-5, with D perhaps matching TRBD1 or TRBD2 (5 bases each). The CDR3 has 15 residues. CDR1 and CDR2 (germline): SGHDT, YYEEEE. The ends were cut back, 2 bases at V and 5 bases at J, with 16 bases in the middle. This CDR3 reads CASSLFSAGTETQYF. The CDR3 coding sequence is TGTGCCAGCAGCTTATTTTCGGCAGGGACGGAGACCCAGTACTTC.

This rearrangement joins TRBV14 to TRBJ2-7; TRBD2 matches 12 bases. The V and J ends lost 5 bases and 3 bases, in that order; junction bases with no gene match: 5. The CDR3 is made up of 15 amino acids. Germline values: CDR1 SGHDN, CDR2 FVKESK. CDR3 nucleotides: TGTGCCAGCAGCGGGCGACTAGCGGGAGACTACGAGCAGTACTTC. It encodes CASSGRLAGDYEQYF.

The rearrangement links TRBV5-1 to TRBJ1-4; a weak D match, TRBD1 (5 bases). The V gene lost 1 base and the J gene lost 4 bases, with 11 bases spanning the gap. This CDR3 has 15 residues. Germline V gene lookup returns CDR1 SGHRS and CDR2 YFSETQ. This chain's CDR3 is CASSLRGVHNEKLFF. CDR3 coding DNA: TGCGCCAGCAGCTTGAGGGGCGTTCATAATGAAAAACTGTTTTTT.

The chain recombines TRBV11-3 with TRBJ1-1, with D possibly TRBD1 on 5 matching bases. Germline CDR1 reads SGHNT; CDR2 reads YENEEA. This CDR3 spans 16 amino acids. The V end lost 5 bases, the J end lost 2 bases, and 18 bases lay between the germline ends. The CDR3 nucleotides are TGTGCCAGCAGCCCGTTTAAGGGGAGCATAAACACTGAAGCTTTCTTT. Amino acids: CASSPFKGSINTEAFF.

The chain couples TRBV18 to TRBJ2-7, with 11 bases matching TRBD2. V lost 3 bases and J lost 6; bases outside the gene matches: 7. Germline assignment: CDR1 KGHSH and CDR2 LQKENI. The CDR3 totals 15 residues. CDR3 sequence (DNA): TGTGCCAGCTCACCGCCGGGACTAGCGGTGCTCGAGCAGTACTTC. Encoded protein: CASSPPGLAVLEQYF.

The chain joins TRBV6-5 to TRBJ2-1; no firm D call. V was shortened by 6 bases and J by 9 bases, with 12 bases between the two germline ends. Germline V lookup: CDR1 MNHEY, CDR2 SVGAGI. The length of the CDR3 is 12 residues. The DNA of the CDR3 is TGTGCCAGCAGGATCAACCTTGGTGAGCAGTTCTTC. Its protein product is CASRINLGEQFF.

A single count supports this clone. The chain has TRBV6-5 and TRBJ2-2, with no clear D. Germline values: CDR1 MNHEY, CDR2 SVGAGI. This CDR3 comprises 14 residues. The V end lost 8 bases, the J end lost 5 bases, and 15 bases lay between the germline ends. The CDR3, as DNA: TGTGCCAGCTCCGACTTTTTATGGACCGGGGAGCTGTTTTTT. Translated, it gives CASSDFLWTGELFF.

This chain joins TRBV6-1 and TRBJ2-3; a possible D gene is TRBD1 (5 bases). Germline CDR1 MNHNS, CDR2 SASEGT. V was pared by 3 bases and J by 3 bases, with 7 bases between. This CDR3 contains 13 residues. CDR3 amino acids: CASSEQGTDTQYF. For the CDR3, the DNA is TGTGCCAGCAGTGAGCAGGGAACAGATACGCAGTATTTT.

This clone was recorded once. This sequence joins TRBV4-1 and TRBJ2-3; D is perhaps TRBD2 (5 bases). The CDR3 runs 16 residues. The ends were cut back, 0 bases at V and 1 base at J, with 11 bases in the middle. Germline V gene lookup returns CDR1 MGHRA and CDR2 YSYEKL. The CDR3 loop is CASSQDPEGGTDTQYF. The CDR3 bases are TGCGCCAGCAGCCAAGATCCCGAGGGTGGCACAGATACGCAGTATTTT.

V and J are TRBV30 and TRBJ2-2, with D unclear. The germline V gene encodes CDR1 GTSNPN and CDR2 SVGIG (reference sequence). This CDR3 is 14 amino acids long. Trimming removed 1 base at V and 3 bases at J, with 9 bases between. The CDR3 sequence: CAWSEGSHTGELFF. CDR3 nucleotides: TGTGCCTGGAGTGAAGGGTCCCACACCGGGGAGCTGTTTTTT. Looking up the rest from reference TRBV30 and TRBJ2-2 gives the full variable domain: SQTIHQWPATLVQPVGSPLSLECTVEGTSNPNLYWYRQAAGRGLQLLFYSVGIGQISSEVPQNLSASRPQDRQFILSSKKLLLSDSGFYLCAWSEGSHTGELFFGEGSRLTVL.

This clone was seen more than once but under ten times. The V gene is TRBV6-5, the J gene TRBJ1-3, with a weak D call TRBD1 (5 bases). Germline V gene sequence: CDR1 MNHEY, CDR2 SVGAGI. CDR3 size: 14 residues. The V gene lost 5 bases and the J gene lost 0 bases, with 8 bases spanning the gap. The DNA for the CDR3 is TGTGCCAGCAGTCTCGACAGCTCTGGAAACACCATATATTTT. This translates into CASSLDSSGNTIYF.

J is TRBJ1-2 and V is TRBV6-1, with D unresolved. Germline CDR1 is MNHNS and CDR2 is SASEGT. The CDR3 has 11 amino acids. Trimming stripped 2 bases from V and 7 bases from J, with 5 bases between. The CDR3 nucleotides are TGTGCCAGCAGTGAACTTCGTGGCTACACCTTC. Protein product: CASSELRGYTF.

The sample holds one count of this clone. The chain employs TRBV11-3 and TRBJ1-6; 7 nucleotides match TRBD1. Germline CDR1 reads SGHNT; CDR2 reads YENEEA. CDR3 length equals 14 residues. The V gene end was trimmed by 4 bases and the J gene end by 6 bases; junction bases not matched to a gene: 3. CDR3 region: CASSWDSINSPLHF. The CDR3 DNA reads TGTGCCAGCAGCTGGGACAGCATTAATTCACCCCTCCACTTT.

The V and J genes are TRBV12-3 or TRBV12-4 and TRBJ1-6, with TRBD1 matching 7 bases. Unmatched junction bases numbered 7, after V lost 7 bases and J lost 10 bases. The CDR3 totals 13 residues. The CDR3 here is CASKPTGQSPLHF. CDR3 nucleotides: TGTGCCAGCAAACCGACAGGGCAATCACCCCTCCACTTT.

The V and J genes are TRBV6-5 and TRBJ1-1; D unclear. V was clipped by 5 bases and J by 1 base, with 11 bases between them. The CDR3 is made up of 14 amino acids. Germline CDR1 and CDR2: MNHEY and SVGAGI. CDR3 bases: TGTGCCAGCAGTCCCCTGCCGGGGAACACTGAAGCTTTCTTT. It yields the protein CASSPLPGNTEAFF.

The rearrangement links TRBV4-1 to TRBJ2-1; 9 bases line up with TRBD2. J lost 8 bases, V lost 4 bases, and 12 bases had no gene match. The CDR3 has 16 residues. Germline lookup yields CDR1 MGHRA and CDR2 YSYEKL. This chain's CDR3 is CASSLRLAAPNDEQFF. The CDR3 region has the DNA TGCGCCAGCAGCCTTCGACTAGCGGCCCCGAACGATGAGCAGTTCTTC.

This chain connects TRBV9 to TRBJ2-7, with D perhaps assigned TRBD1 or TRBD2 (5 bases each). Trimming shortened V by 2 bases and J by 8 bases, and 17 bases separated the two germline ends. The CDR3 length is 14 residues. Per the germline V gene, CDR1 is SGDLS and CDR2 is YYNGEE. The CDR3 DNA reads as TGTGCCAGCAGCGTCGGGGCCAGGACGGGGAAGCAGTACTTC. Translated, it gives CASSVGARTGKQYF.